The 30 T cell receptor beta chains below were found in one sample sequenced in a study of breast tumors, draining lymph nodes, adjacent tissues. One entry per CDR3 protein, called by TCRdb with MiXCR from the multiplex PCR reads. Among 70,000 to 95,000 distinct CDR3 sequences listed, around 20% were seen once. Samples came from axillary lymph nodes draining the breast cancer. The sample consisted of axillary lymph node tissue. Receptor source: a female donor with breast cancer. Some clones in this sample may be carry-over from other donors' samples.

V and J are TRBV7-3 and TRBJ2-5; D could derive from TRBD1 or TRBD2 (5 bases each). Deletions cut 5 bases from V and 5 bases from J, with 12 bases between. Looked up from germline, CDR1 is SGHTA and CDR2 is FQGTGA. The CDR3 runs 13 residues. The CDR3 spells CASSTWDGETQYF. The DNA of the CDR3 is TGTGCCAGCAGCACATGGGACGGGGAGACCCAGTACTTC.

This clonotype was counted only a few times. This rearrangement joins TRBV18 to TRBJ2-7, with 8 bases identical to TRBD2. CDR3 size: 14 residues. Looked up from germline, CDR1 is KGHSH and CDR2 is LQKENI. V was clipped by 3 bases and J by 6 bases; unmatched bases: 7. CDR3 sequence (DNA): TGTGCCAGCTCACCGACGGGACTAGAGGGCGAGCAGTACTTC. Its translation: CASSPTGLEGEQYF.

By sample fraction, this clonotype is medium-sized. The chain joins TRBV29-1 to TRBJ2-1, with 8 nucleotides matching TRBD1. The CDR3 has 11 amino acids. Germline V gene data show CDR1 as SQVTM and CDR2 as ANQGSEA. The trim removed 6 bases at V and 6 bases at J, leaving 1 base unmatched. DNA for the CDR3: TGCAGCGTAGACAGGGGCAATGAGCAGTTCTTC. This codes for CSVDRGNEQFF.

This clonotype was seen many times. J is TRBJ2-1 and V is TRBV20-1; TRBD2 aligns across 9 bases. The J segment lost 5 bases and the V segment lost 0 bases, leaving 5 bases of the junction unmatched. The CDR3 loop spans 15 amino acids. In germline, CDR1 is DFQATT, CDR2 SNEGSKA (reference sequence). The chain's CDR3 is CSARDTLAGNNEQFF. For the CDR3, the DNA is TGCAGTGCTAGAGATACCCTAGCGGGAAACAATGAGCAGTTCTTC.

The gene calls are TRBV30 and TRBJ1-4, with unresolved D. Between the trimmed V and J ends, which lost 2 bases and 8 bases, there was a span of 18 bases. The CDR3 has 15 residues. The germline CDR1 and CDR2 sequences are GTSNPN and SVGIG (reference sequence). The CDR3 nucleotides are TGTGCCTGGAGTTCTCGTGGCCCTCCCAGGGAAAAACTGTTTTTT. The encoded protein is CAWSSRGPPREKLFF. The full variable domain, rest sourced from reference TRBV30 and TRBJ1-4, is SQTIHQWPATLVQPVGSPLSLECTVEGTSNPNLYWYRQAAGRGLQLLFYSVGIGQISSEVPQNLSASRPQDRQFILSSKKLLLSDSGFYLCAWSSRGPPREKLFFGSGTQLSVL.

This clonotype occurred many times. The CDR3 loop reads CASSLSGLSDTQYF. The CDR3 DNA reads as TGTGCCAGCAGCTTATCGGGACTATCAGATACGCAGTATTTT. V gene TRBV7-3 combines with J gene TRBJ2-3; 7 bases align to TRBD2. Germline CDR1 reads SGHTA; CDR2 reads FQGTGA. The trim removed 2 bases at V and 4 bases at J, leaving 3 bases unmatched. The CDR3 has 14 residues.

As concerns this clonotype: This may come from a read error, since a much larger clone is one base off. The missing conserved phenylalanine or tryptophan at the end of this CDR3 makes a read error likely. V usage is TRBV7-9 and J usage is TRBJ2-1, with 7 bases fitting TRBD2. With V trimmed by 2 bases and J by 7 bases, 2 bases remained unmatched. Germline V lookup: CDR1 SEHNR, CDR2 FQNEAQ (reference sequence). CDR3 size: 13 residues. DNA of the CDR3: TGTGCCAGCAGCTTAAGCGGGATAAATGAGCAGTTCTCC. The encoded protein is CASSLSGINEQFS.

The chain couples TRBV6-2 or TRBV6-3 to TRBJ1-1, with 9 bases fitting TRBD1. Germline CDR1 MNHEY, CDR2 SVGEGT. This CDR3 comprises 14 residues. The junction had 5 bases not matched to a gene; V was cut back by 5 bases and J by 4 bases. In DNA form, the CDR3 reads TGTGCCAGCAGTGAACAGGGGGCAAGCACTGAAGCTTTCTTT. It translates to CASSEQGASTEAFF.

This clonotype was recorded at least ten times. The V and J genes are TRBV2 and TRBJ1-2; 8 nucleotides agree with TRBD1. This CDR3 has 16 amino acids. The junction had 10 bases not matched to a gene; V was cut back by 2 bases and J by 5 bases. CDR1 is SNHLY, CDR2 FYNNEI, per germline. CDR3 sequence: CASSEHAVGTGYGYTF. The CDR3 nucleotides are TGTGCCAGCAGTGAACACGCGGTGGGGACAGGTTATGGCTACACCTTC.

This chain joins TRBV27 and TRBJ2-7; D is ambiguous. The ends were cut back, 2 bases at V and 2 bases at J, with 13 bases in the middle. The CDR3 sequence is 15 residues long. The germline V gene has CDR1 MNHEY and CDR2 SMNVEV (reference sequence). CDR3 residues: CASSLRKGIAYEQYF. CDR3 DNA: TGTGCCAGCAGTTTACGGAAGGGAATCGCCTACGAGCAGTACTTC.

Notes on this clonotype: A far more abundant clone sits one base away, making this likely a read error. The chain has TRBV2 and TRBJ1-5; D possibly corresponds to TRBD1 (5 bases). CDR3 length: 13 amino acids. CDR1 SNHLY and CDR2 FYNNEI come from the germline V gene. Trimming shortened V by 6 bases and J by 2 bases, and 8 bases separated the two germline ends. CDR3 bases: TGTGCCAGCAGCCGGGACGGCAATCAGCCCCAGCATTTT. Protein product: CASSRDGNQPQHF.

This clonotype was counted many times. The chain recombines TRBV5-6 with TRBJ2-3, with D perhaps TRBD1 (5 bases). V lost 0 bases and J lost 2, with 10 bases in between. The CDR3 is made up of 15 amino acids. The germline CDR1 and CDR2 sequences are SGHDT and YYEEEE. The CDR3 bases are TGTGCCAGCAGCTTGGCCTGGGGCGACACAGATACGCAGTATTTT. This encodes CASSLAWGDTDTQYF.

Remarks on this clonotype: The junction does not match germline at one end; this may be a read error. V gene TRBV6-5 combines with J gene TRBJ1-2; a weak D match, TRBD1 (6 bases). The length of the CDR3 is 17 residues. From germline, CDR1 is MNHEY and CDR2 SVGAGI. CDR3 region: CASSYSPQGSANHGYTF. As DNA, the CDR3 is TGTGCCAGCAGTTACTCTCCGCAGGGGTCAGCTAACCATGGCTACACCTTC.

This clonotype has a count of ten or more. The V call is TRBV10-3, the J call TRBJ2-1, with a weak D call TRBD2 (6 bases). The CDR3 has 17 residues. Germline V CDR1 and CDR2: ENHRY, SYGVKD. Trimming removed 2 bases at V and 8 bases at J, with 22 bases between. This CDR3 is CAISEGRRSAEGDEQFF. Written as DNA, the CDR3 is TGTGCCATCAGTGAGGGGAGGCGGTCGGCTGAGGGCGATGAGCAGTTCTTC.

At least ten counts were recorded for this clonotype. This chain links TRBV7-3 with TRBJ2-1, with D possibly being TRBD2 (6 bases). Germline CDR1 SGHTA, CDR2 FQGTGA. CDR3 size: 14 residues. The germline V and J ends were trimmed by 1 base and 9 bases, with 13 bases remaining between them. Here the CDR3 reads CASSLIGSMGEQFF. CDR3 DNA: TGTGCCAGCAGCTTAATCGGGAGCATGGGTGAGCAGTTCTTC.

Comment on this clonotype: One base away lies a much larger clone, so this may be a sequencing read error. The V call is TRBV9, the J call TRBJ2-6; D is tentatively TRBD1 or TRBD2 (5 bases each). The germline CDR1 and CDR2 sequences are SGDLS and YYNGEE. The CDR3 has 15 residues. The CDR3 region is CASSVQGAGASVLTF. CDR3 DNA: TGTGCCAGCAGCGTACAGGGAGCTGGGGCCAGCGTCCTGACTTTC.

This clonotype has a count of ten or more. The chain employs TRBV4-3 and TRBJ2-7; TRBD1 might be the D (6 bases). Trimming took off 1 base at V and 0 bases at J, with 10 bases between the two ends. CDR1 is LGHNA and CDR2 is YSLEER in the germline V gene. The CDR3 sequence is 15 residues long. CDR3 loop: CASSQARGSSYEQYF. As DNA, the CDR3 is TGCGCCAGCAGCCAAGCCAGGGGAAGCTCCTACGAGCAGTACTTC.

This clonotype occurred many times. This sequence joins TRBV7-2 and TRBJ1-6; possibly TRBD1 for D (6 bases). Germline CDR1 SGHTA, CDR2 FQGNSA. The length of the CDR3 is 17 residues. Trimming took off 5 bases at V and 7 bases at J, with 21 bases between the two ends. CDR3 nucleotide sequence: TGTGCCAGCAGCCTAAGGACTACAGGGTTGGACAATTCACCCCTCCACTTT. Amino acids: CASSLRTTGLDNSPLHF.

The table lists this clonotype with many counts. The chain combines TRBV19 with TRBJ2-1; D is perhaps TRBD2 (5 bases). The CDR3 loop spans 14 amino acids. The V and J ends lost 5 bases and 2 bases respectively, with 10 bases between them. The germline CDR1 and CDR2 sequences are LNHDA and SQIVND (reference sequence). CDR3 in amino acids: CASSAAAPYNEQFF. CDR3 DNA: TGTGCCAGTAGTGCAGCGGCCCCCTACAATGAGCAGTTCTTC.

This clonotype was observed many times. This chain joins TRBV11-2 and TRBJ1-4; D is ambiguous. CDR1 is SGHAT and CDR2 is FQNNGV in the germline V gene. The CDR3 runs 16 residues. Trimming took off 2 bases at V and 1 base at J, with 11 bases between the two ends. The CDR3 loop reads CASSLISALTNEKLFF. The CDR3 nucleotides read TGTGCCAGCAGCTTAATCAGTGCCTTAACTAATGAAAAACTGTTTTTT.

This clonotype has at least ten counts. V is TRBV6-1 and J is TRBJ1-5, with D possibly being TRBD1 (6 bases). Deletions cut 5 bases from V and 3 bases from J, with 20 bases between. CDR3 length equals 17 residues. CDR1 and CDR2 (germline): MNHNS, SASEGT. CDR3 DNA sequence: TGTGCCAGCAGTTCGCACGGACGGGGGGCGGTCAATCAGCCCCAGCATTTT. Translated: CASSSHGRGAVNQPQHF.

This clonotype was counted ten times or more. The chain employs TRBV6-1 and TRBJ1-5, with D unclear. Germline CDR1 is MNHNS and CDR2 is SASEGT. The V end was cut by 6 bases, the J end by 4 bases, with 10 bases between. The CDR3 loop spans 13 amino acids. CDR3 sequence: CASRGDLNQPQHF. Here the CDR3 DNA reads TGTGCCAGCAGGGGAGATCTTAATCAGCCCCAGCATTTT.

This clonotype came up many times. This rearrangement joins TRBV7-8 to TRBJ2-3; D is perhaps TRBD2 (6 bases). The germline V gene encodes CDR1 SGHVS and CDR2 FQNEAQ. This CDR3 is built from 18 residues. V lost 4 bases to trimming and J lost 4 bases, with 24 bases between them. CDR3 loop: CASSSGRTLRERPDTQYF. In nucleotides, the CDR3 is TGTGCCAGCAGCTCGGGGAGGACCCTACGTGAGCGTCCAGATACGCAGTATTTT.

Comment on this clonotype: Being one base from a much bigger clone, this may be a read error. The chain carries TRBV19 and TRBJ2-3; D assignment may be TRBD1 or TRBD2 (5 bases each). The CDR3 loop spans 15 amino acids. Germline CDR1 LNHDA, CDR2 SQIVND (reference sequence). The V end lost 2 bases, the J end lost 1 base, and 10 bases lay between the germline ends. The CDR3 DNA reads as TGTGCCAGTAGTATATCCGGGGCCGGCACAGATACGCAGTATTTT. This encodes CASSISGAGTDTQYF.

Note on this clonotype: This may be a read error, as it is one base from a much larger clone. The genes are TRBV12-3 or TRBV12-4 and TRBJ2-5; tentatively, D is TRBD2 (5 bases). Trimming took off 4 bases at V and 1 base at J, with 16 bases between the two ends. This CDR3 region has 16 residues. For the CDR3, the DNA is TGTGCCAGCAGTTACTCCCTTAGCGAGATCCAAGAGACCCAGTACTTC. This encodes CASSYSLSEIQETQYF.

Details on this clonotype: This clone may be a read error of a much larger clone one base away. The rearrangement links TRBV7-9 to TRBJ2-3; 9 bases align to TRBD2. V was clipped by 5 bases and J by 10 bases; unmatched bases: 7. This CDR3 has 13 amino acids. The V gene's germline CDR1 is SEHNR and CDR2 FQNEAQ (reference sequence). The CDR3 sequence is CASSISSGKAQYF. The CDR3 DNA reads TGTGCCAGCAGCATCTCTAGCGGGAAAGCGCAGTATTTT.

For this clonotype: A much larger clone lies a single base off, so this may be a read error. The rearrangement uses TRBV19 and TRBJ1-5, with unresolved D. CDR1 is LNHDA and CDR2 is SQIVND in the germline V gene (reference sequence). The CDR3 has 15 residues. CDR3 in amino acids: CARSKQRDSNQPQHF. As DNA, the CDR3 is TGTGCCAGAAGTAAACAAAGGGATAGCAATCAGCCCCAGCATTTT.

Ten or more counts support this clonotype. The chain employs TRBV20-1 and TRBJ2-5, with D possibly TRBD1 on 6 matching bases. With 6 bases removed from V and 4 bases from J, the gap between germline ends came to 15 bases. This CDR3 contains 13 residues. The V gene's germline CDR1 is DFQATT and CDR2 SNEGSKA (reference sequence). The CDR3 coding sequence is TGCAGTGCCGGCGTTCGAGGGGGAGAGACCCAGTACTTC. It translates to CSAGVRGGETQYF.

This clonotype was counted at least ten times. The J gene is TRBJ2-7, the V gene TRBV5-6; no firm D call. Deletions cut 0 bases from V and 4 bases from J, with 11 bases between. Germline CDR1 reads SGHDT; CDR2 reads YYEEEE. This CDR3 has 14 amino acids. The CDR3 loop is CASSLGHSVYEQYF. CDR3 DNA: TGTGCCAGCAGCTTGGGACACTCAGTTTACGAGCAGTACTTC. The whole variable domain, remainder taken from reference TRBV5-6 and TRBJ2-7, is DAGVTQSPTHLIKTRGQQVTLRCSPKSGHDTVSWYQQALGQGPQFIFQYYEEEERQRGNFPDRFSGHQFPNYSSELNVNALLLGDSALYLCASSLGHSVYEQYFGPGTRLTVT.

A remark on this clonotype: This could be a read error, since a much larger clone is one nucleotide away. The chain recombines TRBV11-1 with TRBJ1-6; TRBD1 matches 7 bases. The V gene's germline CDR1 is SGHAT and CDR2 FQDESV (reference sequence). The CDR3 runs to 14 residues. With V trimmed by 6 bases and J by 8 bases, 7 bases remained unmatched. CDR3 protein: CASRTGTDHSPLHF. CDR3 nucleotides: TGTGCCAGCAGAACCGGGACAGATCATTCACCCCTCCACTTT. The full variable domain, with the rest looked up from reference TRBV11-1 and TRBJ1-6, is EAEVAQSPRYKITEKSQAVAFWCDPISGHATLYWYRQILGQGPELLVQFQDESVVDDSQLPKDRFSAERLKGVDSTLKIQPAELGDSAMYLCASRTGTDHSPLHFGNGTRLTVT.